This T cell receptor (beta chain) was recovered during a study of blood T cell repertoires in COVID-19. Study summary: Spain, Italy and the United States supplied samples that represented acute and convalescent COVID-19.

As handled by the study authors: The assay estimated nucleated cells by amplifying reference gene primers. The repertoire was sequenced with immunoSEQ multiplex PCR; TCRdb's copy has only in-frame clones and lacks some. V, J and clone size reflect that table, while D and trimming were determined from the DNA. The table lists approximately 170,000 clones, approximately 82% of them singletons, with about 10% in the top ten. V was clipped by 8 bases and J by 0 bases, with 9 bases between them. CDR1 is SNHLY and CDR2 is FYNNEI in the germline V gene. The CDR3 length is 13 residues. Material: peripheral blood. The TCR originated in a woman of 80 years or more with active or convalescent COVID-19. The rearrangement links TRBV2 to TRBJ2-3, with D tentatively TRBD1 (6 bases). As DNA, the CDR3 is TGTGCCAGCGAACAGGGAAGCACAGATACGCAGTATTTT. This encodes CASEQGSTDTQYF.